Listed below are T cell receptor beta chains from one sample, sequenced in a study of vaccination and CD4 T cells after COVID-19. The antigens these receptors bind are not known. TCRdb processed the PCR reads anew with MiXCR; each CDR3 protein has one entry. This table holds about 21,000 distinct CDR3 sequences, 46% found once. The sequenced sample was CD4+ T cells from blood, cultured in vitro, obtained about 7 months after SARS-CoV-2 vaccination. These receptor sequences come from a human donor who had recovered from COVID-19. Both conserved end residues are part of each CDR3. The order of the fields is J gene, clone size, V gene, CDR3 length, D gene, CDR3 protein, CDR3 DNA. A D gene is named only where the DNA matches it firmly. A row's size may be missing; if present it is once, few, many or a size class.

TRBJ2-7	.	TRBV20-1	15	TRBD2	CSASPWTSGSYEQYF	TGCAGTGCTAGCCCCTGGACTAGCGGGAGTTACGAGCAGTACTTC
TRBJ1-5	few	TRBV7-2	15	.	CASSPRTVSDQPQHF	TGTGCCAGCAGCCCCCGGACAGTTAGCGATCAGCCCCAGCATTTT
TRBJ2-5	few	TRBV15	13	.	CATSRDTAETQYF	TGTGCCACCAGCAGAGATACAGCAGAGACCCAGTACTTC
TRBJ1-2	few	TRBV7-8	17	.	CASSLVIVPTGDYGYTF	TGTGCCAGCAGCTTAGTAATAGTTCCCACAGGCGACTATGGCTACACCTTC
TRBJ2-1	.	TRBV27	16	.	CASTLTWTNSYNEQFF	TGTGCCAGCACCTTGACGTGGACTAACTCCTACAATGAGCAGTTCTTC
TRBJ1-2	medium-sized	TRBV7-2	14	TRBD1	CASSSYRGGYGYTF	TGTGCCAGCAGCTCATACAGGGGTGGCTATGGCTACACCTTC
TRBJ2-5	.	TRBV5-6	16	TRBD2	CASSSPGLAGRETQYF	TGTGCCAGCAGCTCCCCCGGACTAGCGGGGCGAGAGACCCAGTACTTC
TRBJ2-5	.	TRBV11-3	17	TRBD2	CASSFYNQRDPLGTQYF	TGTGCCAGCAGCTTTTATAATCAGCGGGACCCGCTCGGGACCCAGTACTTC
TRBJ1-5	few	TRBV7-8	16	.	CASSESGAINQEPQHF	TGTGCCAGCAGCGAGTCGGGGGCCATAAACCAGGAGCCCCAGCATTTT
TRBJ2-1	.	TRBV24-1	15	TRBD2	CATSDSGRSYNEQFF	TGTGCCACCTCGGATAGCGGGAGAAGTTACAATGAGCAGTTCTTC
TRBJ2-5	.	TRBV7-2	15	.	CASSLGTHRGETQYF	TGTGCCAGCAGCTTAGGGACACACCGGGGAGAGACCCAGTACTTC